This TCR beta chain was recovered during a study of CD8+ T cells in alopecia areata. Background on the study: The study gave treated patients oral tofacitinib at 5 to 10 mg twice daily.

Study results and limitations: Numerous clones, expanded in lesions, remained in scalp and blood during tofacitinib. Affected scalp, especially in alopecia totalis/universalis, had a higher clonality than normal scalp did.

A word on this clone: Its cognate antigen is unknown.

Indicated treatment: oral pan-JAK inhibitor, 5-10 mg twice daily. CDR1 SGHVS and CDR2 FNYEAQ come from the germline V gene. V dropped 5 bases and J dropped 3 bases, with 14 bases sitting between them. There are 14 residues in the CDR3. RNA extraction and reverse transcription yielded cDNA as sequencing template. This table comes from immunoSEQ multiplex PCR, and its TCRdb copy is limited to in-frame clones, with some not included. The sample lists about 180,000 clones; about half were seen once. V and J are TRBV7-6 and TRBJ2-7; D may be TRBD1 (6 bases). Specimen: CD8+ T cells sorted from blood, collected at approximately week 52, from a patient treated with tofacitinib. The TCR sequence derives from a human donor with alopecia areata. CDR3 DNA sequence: TGTGCCAGCAGCCACAAAGGGGGATTCTACGAGCAGTACTTC. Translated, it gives CASSHKGGFYEQYF. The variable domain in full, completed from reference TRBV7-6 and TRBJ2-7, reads GAGVSQSPRYKVTKRGQDVALRCDPISGHVSLYWYRQALGQGPEFLTYFNYEAQQDKSGLPNDRFSAERPEGSISTLTIQRTEQRDSAMYRCASSHKGGFYEQYFGPGTRLTVT.